The TCR beta chain under discussion was sequenced for a study of blood T cell repertoires in COVID-19 (dated by TCRdb to 2019 to 2021). Looking at the study overall: Samples from collaborators originated in the United States, Italy and Spain and spanned both the acute and convalescent phases of COVID-19. The dataset comprised deeply sampled blood TCRbeta repertoires from subjects exposed to, actively infected with, or recovered from COVID-19. The material from the prospective study consisted of cDNA or gDNA derived from T cells, B-cell-depleted T cells, or PBMCs. Where HLA class I and class II types were available, the types were taken from metadata supplied by the sample provider, not from assay-based typing. A freely available public database, intended as a resource for researchers studying the immune response to SARS-CoV-2, is where the repertoires were released. Samples came from the ongoing ImmuneRACE study (first 160 participants) plus 1,254 subjects from 6 global collaborators. Nearly every sample came with metadata listing a de-identified subject ID, COVID-19 status, age in years and sex. Paper-wide results and their limitations: The amount of clinical and demographic metadata varied by source and participant and was provided uncurated.

TCRbeta CDR3 regions were amplified from genomic DNA using the immunoSEQ Assay, a bias-controlled multiplex PCR. The authors' pipeline ran thus. The number of nucleated cells in each sample was estimated from the amplification of reference gene primers within the assay. Sequence reads were collapsed and filtered to measure the absolute abundance of every unique TCRbeta CDR3 rearrangement. Productive Simpson clonality was computed per sample as the square root of Simpson's diversity index over productive rearrangements. TCRdb stores this immuneACCESS table with in-frame sequences only. Part of the clones is absent; in the studies checked, under half of the shortfall reflects unresolved V genes, and no reason is known for the rest. Clone size and the V and J calls come from that table; the DNA yielded D and trimming. The sample table records tens of thousands of clones; 75% to 85% of these occur just once. The ten largest clones capture roughly 25% of the sample.

Worth noting for this clone: Its binding antigen is unknown. Per-nucleotide qualities are absent, and no much larger clonotype sits a single base away.

Compared with germline, V lacks 2 bases and J lacks 4 bases; bases without a gene match: 0. The germline V gene encodes CDR1 ENHRY and CDR2 SYGVKD. The CDR3 starts with the cysteine, ends with the valine, and has 13 residues. Here the CDR3 DNA is all that survives: 39 bases in frame from base 1. Whole blood was collected in K2EDTA tubes by collaborating institutions according to the institutions' own protocols. For TCRbeta analysis, collaborators shipped samples in one of three forms: frozen whole blood, isolated PBMCs, or DNA extracted from either of those sample types. This sequence was found in a man aged 60-69 years with acute or convalescent COVID-19. The rearranged segments are TRBV10-3 and TRBJ2-7, with 9 middle bases fitting TRBD1. The specimen sequenced was peripheral blood. CDR3 region: CAISEDRGYEQYV. The sequenced DNA: TGTGCCATCAGTGAGGACAGGGGGTACGAGCAGTACGTC.